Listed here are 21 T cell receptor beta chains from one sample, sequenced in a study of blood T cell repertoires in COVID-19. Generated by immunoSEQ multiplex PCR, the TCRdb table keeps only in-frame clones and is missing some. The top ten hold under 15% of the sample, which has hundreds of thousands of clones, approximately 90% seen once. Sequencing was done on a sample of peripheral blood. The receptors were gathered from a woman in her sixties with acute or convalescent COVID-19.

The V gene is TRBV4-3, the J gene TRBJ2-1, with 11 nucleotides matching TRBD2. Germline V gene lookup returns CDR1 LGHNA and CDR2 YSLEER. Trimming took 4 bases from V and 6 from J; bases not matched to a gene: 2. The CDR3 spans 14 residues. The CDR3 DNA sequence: TGCGCCAGCAGCCTTACTAGCGGGAGCAATGAGCAGTTCTTC. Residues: CASSLTSGSNEQFF.

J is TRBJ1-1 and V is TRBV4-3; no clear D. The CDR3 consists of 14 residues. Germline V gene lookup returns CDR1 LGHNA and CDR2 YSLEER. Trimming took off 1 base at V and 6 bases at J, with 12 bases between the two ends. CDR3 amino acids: CASSQAHGYAEAFF. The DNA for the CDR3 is TGCGCCAGCAGCCAAGCTCACGGGTATGCTGAAGCTTTCTTT.

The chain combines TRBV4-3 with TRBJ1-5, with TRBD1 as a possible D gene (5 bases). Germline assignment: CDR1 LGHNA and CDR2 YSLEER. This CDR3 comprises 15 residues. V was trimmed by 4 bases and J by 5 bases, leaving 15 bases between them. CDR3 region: CASSLDGGPDQPQHF. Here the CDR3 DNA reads TGCGCCAGCAGCCTCGACGGGGGACCTGATCAGCCCCAGCATTTT.

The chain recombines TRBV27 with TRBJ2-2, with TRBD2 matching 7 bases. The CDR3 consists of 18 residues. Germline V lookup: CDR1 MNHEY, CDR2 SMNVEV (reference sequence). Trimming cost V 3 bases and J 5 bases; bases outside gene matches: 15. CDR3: CASSFRPVEGGVTGELFF. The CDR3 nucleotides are TGTGCCAGCAGTTTTCGGCCTGTGGAGGGAGGGGTGACCGGGGAGCTGTTTTTT.

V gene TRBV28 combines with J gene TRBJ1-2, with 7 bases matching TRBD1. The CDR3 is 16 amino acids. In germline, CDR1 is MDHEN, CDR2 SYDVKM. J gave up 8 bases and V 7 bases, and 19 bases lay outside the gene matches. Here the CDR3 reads CASNTAGRDSLSGYTF. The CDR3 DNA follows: TGTGCCAGCAATACTGCCGGGAGGGACAGCCTCTCCGGCTACACCTTC.

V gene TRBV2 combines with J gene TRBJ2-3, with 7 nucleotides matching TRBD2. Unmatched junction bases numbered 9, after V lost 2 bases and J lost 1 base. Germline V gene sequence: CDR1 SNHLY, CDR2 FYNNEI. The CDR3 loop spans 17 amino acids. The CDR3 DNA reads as TGTGCCAGCAGTGAAAGCGGACTAGTAATGGGCACAGATACGCAGTATTTT. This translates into CASSESGLVMGTDTQYF. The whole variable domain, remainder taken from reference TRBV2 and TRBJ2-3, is EPEVTQTPSHQVTQMGQEVILRCVPISNHLYFYWYRQILGQKVEFLVSFYNNEISEKSEIFDDQFSVERPDGSNFTLKIRSTKLEDSAMYFCASSESGLVMGTDTQYFGPGTRLTVL.

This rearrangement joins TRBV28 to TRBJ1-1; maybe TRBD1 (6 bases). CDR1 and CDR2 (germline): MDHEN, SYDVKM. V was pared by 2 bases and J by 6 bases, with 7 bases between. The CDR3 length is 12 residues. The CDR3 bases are TGTGCCAGCAGTTTACCAGGGGCTGAAGCTTTCTTT. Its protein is CASSLPGAEAFF.

CDR3 residues: CASSQNTGKPRTGELFF. The DNA of the CDR3 is TGTGCCAGCAGTCAAAATACAGGCAAACCCCGGACCGGGGAGCTGTTTTTT. The V call is TRBV6-6, the J call TRBJ2-2, with D perhaps TRBD1 (5 bases). CDR1 is MNHNY, CDR2 SVGAGI, per germline (reference sequence). The CDR3 runs 17 residues. V lost 5 bases, J lost 5 bases, and 21 bases lay in between.

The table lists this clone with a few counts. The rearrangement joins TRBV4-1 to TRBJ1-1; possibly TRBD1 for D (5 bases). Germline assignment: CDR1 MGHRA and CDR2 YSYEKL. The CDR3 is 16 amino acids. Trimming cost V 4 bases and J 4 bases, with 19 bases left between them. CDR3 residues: CASSPRVGGKGTEAFF. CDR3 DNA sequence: TGCGCCAGCAGCCCCCGAGTGGGGGGGAAGGGCACTGAAGCTTTCTTT.

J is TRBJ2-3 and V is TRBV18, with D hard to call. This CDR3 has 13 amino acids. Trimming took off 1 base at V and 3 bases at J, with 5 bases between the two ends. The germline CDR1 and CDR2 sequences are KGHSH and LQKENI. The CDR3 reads CASSPRRTDTQYF. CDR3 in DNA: TGTGCCAGCTCACCACGTCGGACAGATACGCAGTATTTT.

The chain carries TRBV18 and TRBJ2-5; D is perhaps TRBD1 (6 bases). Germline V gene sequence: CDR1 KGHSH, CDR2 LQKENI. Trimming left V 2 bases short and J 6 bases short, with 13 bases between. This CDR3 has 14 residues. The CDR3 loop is CASSPVGAPQTQYF. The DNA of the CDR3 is TGTGCCAGCTCACCAGTGGGGGCGCCGCAGACCCAGTACTTC.

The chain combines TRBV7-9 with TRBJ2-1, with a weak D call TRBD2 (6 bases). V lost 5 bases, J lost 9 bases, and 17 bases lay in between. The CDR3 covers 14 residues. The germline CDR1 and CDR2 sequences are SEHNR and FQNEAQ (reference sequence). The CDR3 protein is CASSPEGSVGEQFF. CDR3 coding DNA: TGTGCCAGCAGCCCGGAGGGTAGCGTTGGTGAGCAGTTCTTC.

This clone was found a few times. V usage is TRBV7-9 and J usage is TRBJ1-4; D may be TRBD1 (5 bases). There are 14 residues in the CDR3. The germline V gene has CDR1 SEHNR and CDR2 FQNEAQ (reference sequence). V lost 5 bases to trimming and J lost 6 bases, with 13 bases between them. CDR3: CASSPGGGDEKLFF. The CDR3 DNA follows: TGTGCCAGCAGCCCCGGGGGGGGAGATGAAAAACTGTTTTTT.

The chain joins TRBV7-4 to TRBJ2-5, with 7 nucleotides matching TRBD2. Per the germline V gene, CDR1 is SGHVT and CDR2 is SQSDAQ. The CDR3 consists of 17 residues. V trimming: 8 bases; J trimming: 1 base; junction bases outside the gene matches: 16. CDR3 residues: CASCPSSFWGGQETQYF. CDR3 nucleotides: TGTGCCAGCTGCCCTTCATCATTTTGGGGGGGCCAAGAGACCCAGTACTTC.

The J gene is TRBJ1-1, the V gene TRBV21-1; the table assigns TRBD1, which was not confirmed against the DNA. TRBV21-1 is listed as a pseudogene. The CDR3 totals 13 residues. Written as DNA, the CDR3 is TGTGCCAGCAGCCTATCCCCGCAGGGTGAAGCTTTCTTT. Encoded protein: CASSLSPQGEAFF.

The CDR3 loop reads CASSSQGGTEAFF. CDR3 nucleotide sequence: TGTGCCAGCAGCTCGCAGGGAGGCACTGAAGCTTTCTTT. The chain combines TRBV5-4 with TRBJ1-1; possibly TRBD1 for D (5 bases). There are 13 residues in the CDR3. V dropped 3 bases and J dropped 4 bases, with 10 bases sitting between them. The germline V gene encodes CDR1 SGHNT and CDR2 YYREEE (reference sequence).

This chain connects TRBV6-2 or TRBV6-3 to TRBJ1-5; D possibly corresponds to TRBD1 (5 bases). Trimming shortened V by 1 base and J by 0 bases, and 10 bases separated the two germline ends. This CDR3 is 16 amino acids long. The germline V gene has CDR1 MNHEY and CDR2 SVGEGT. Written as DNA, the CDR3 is TGTGCCAGCAGTTACTATGTGGGGCGTAGCAATCAGCCCCAGCATTTT. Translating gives CASSYYVGRSNQPQHF.

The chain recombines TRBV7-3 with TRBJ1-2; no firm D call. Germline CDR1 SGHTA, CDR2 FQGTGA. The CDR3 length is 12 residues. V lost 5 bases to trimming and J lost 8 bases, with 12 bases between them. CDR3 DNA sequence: TGTGCCAGCAGCAACGGTGTTGAGGGCTACACCTTC. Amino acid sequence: CASSNGVEGYTF.

In DNA, the CDR3 is TGCAGCGTTGAATCGGCAGGAAACACCGGGGAGCTGTTTTTT. The encoded protein is CSVESAGNTGELFF. The V call is TRBV29-1, the J call TRBJ2-2, with D uncertain. Trimming stripped 2 bases from V and 2 bases from J, with 9 bases between. This CDR3 has 14 residues. CDR1 and CDR2 (germline): SQVTM, ANQGSEA.

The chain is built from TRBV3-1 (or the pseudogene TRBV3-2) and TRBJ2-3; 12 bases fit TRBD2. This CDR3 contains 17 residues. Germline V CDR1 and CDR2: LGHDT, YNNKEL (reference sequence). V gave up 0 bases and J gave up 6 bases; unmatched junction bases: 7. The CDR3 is CASSQDLVTSGGDTQYF. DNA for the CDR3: TGTGCCAGCAGCCAAGATTTGGTAACTAGCGGGGGGGATACGCAGTATTTT.

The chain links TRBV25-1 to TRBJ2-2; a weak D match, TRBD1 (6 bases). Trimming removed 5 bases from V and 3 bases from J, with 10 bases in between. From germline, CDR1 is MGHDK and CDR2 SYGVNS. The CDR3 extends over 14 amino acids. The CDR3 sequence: CASSRAGDTGELFF. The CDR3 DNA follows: TGTGCCAGCAGTCGAGCAGGGGACACCGGGGAGCTGTTTTTT.